This TCR beta chain was documented in a study of cytomegalovirus exposure and HLA in healthy donors. Background on the study: Clustering assigned roughly 81% of the roughly 380 genotyped donors to the Caucasian-associated ancestry cluster.

The study's findings and limits: V- and J-gene trimming of TCR beta was linked (in a later analysis) to a missense DCLRE1C variant. Later analysis suggested most CMV-associated TCR beta chains were HLA-restricted.

Primers included in the PCR were 60 Vbeta and 13 Jbeta primers. Authors' processing steps: Later work found 65 million to 85 million unique TCR beta chains, with 10 million to 14 million shared. The assay was immunoSEQ multiplex PCR, and TCRdb's table has in-frame clones only and misses some. Clonal size and the V and J genes are those of that table, whereas D and trimming came from the DNA. The top ten clones hold approximately 8.3% of a sample with 150,000 to 200,000 clones, 12% of them seen once. V was cut by 6 bases and J by 0 bases, with 12 bases left in between. The germline CDR1 and CDR2 sequences are MNHNY and SVGAGI (reference sequence). CDR3 length equals 15 residues. Worth noting for this clone: What it recognizes is unknown.

The chain couples TRBV6-6 to TRBJ1-3; tentatively, D is TRBD1 (5 bases). The TCR comes from a man aged 50 to 59 in good health and CMV-seropositive. Sequencing was done on a sample of PBMCs. The CDR3 coding sequence is TGTGCCAGCAGACCAGACAGCGTCTCTGGAAACACCATATATTTT. This sequence encodes CASRPDSVSGNTIYF.